The 24 T cell receptor beta chains listed next were all sequenced from one sample in a study of shared clonotypes between healthy human individuals. The repertoire was sequenced with immunoSEQ multiplex PCR; TCRdb's copy has only in-frame clones and lacks some. The data show more than 400,000 clones, over 70% seen once. Sequencing was carried out using PBMCs. The receptors originated from a woman aged 40 to 55 in good health. Some clones in this sample may be carry-over from other donors' samples.

Comments on this clone: This sample also contains other DNA sequences that code for the same CDR3. J is TRBJ2-2 and V is TRBV28; D is perhaps TRBD1 (5 bases). Germline V gene lookup returns CDR1 MDHEN and CDR2 SYDVKM. V was shortened by 2 bases and J by 6 bases, with 7 bases between the two germline ends. CDR3 length: 13 residues. CDR3 nucleotide sequence: TGTGCCAGCAGTTTAGGGGCTCCCGGGGAGCTGTTTTTT. Its translation is CASSLGAPGELFF. The whole variable domain, filled in from reference TRBV28 and TRBJ2-2, reads DVKVTQSSRYLVKRTGEKVFLECVQDMDHENMFWYRQDPGLGLRLIYFSYDVKMKEKGDIPEGYSVSREKKERFSLILESASTNQTSMYLCASSLGAPGELFFGEGSRLTVL.

CDR3 DNA: TGTGCCAGCAGTTTATCGCTAGCGGGTTACAATGAGCAGTTCTTC. It is translated as CASSLSLAGYNEQFF. The genes are TRBV28 and TRBJ2-1, with 8 bases identical to TRBD2. Germline lookup yields CDR1 MDHEN and CDR2 SYDVKM. V shed 1 base and J 4 bases; nucleotides not matched to a gene: 3. This CDR3 comprises 15 residues.

The V and J genes are TRBV29-1 and TRBJ2-1; a weak D match, TRBD2 (6 bases). The germline V gene encodes CDR1 SQVTM and CDR2 ANQGSEA. CDR3 length equals 12 residues. V was pared by 4 bases and J by 5 bases, with 9 bases between. The CDR3 is CSVARGDNEQFF. CDR3 nucleotide sequence: TGCAGCGTTGCTCGCGGGGACAATGAGCAGTTCTTC.

The V gene is TRBV18, the J gene TRBJ2-1; D not resolved. CDR3 length: 14 amino acids. Germline CDR1 and CDR2: KGHSH and LQKENI. V was shortened by 2 bases and J by 8 bases, with 13 bases between the two germline ends. DNA of the CDR3: TGTGCCAGCTCACCAATGGAGACAAACCATGAGCAGTTCTTC. It encodes CASSPMETNHEQFF.

This chain joins TRBV18 and TRBJ2-1; 7 positions match TRBD1. The CDR3 is 15 residues long. Germline CDR1 and CDR2: KGHSH and LQKENI. The V and J ends lost 4 bases and 3 bases, in that order; junction bases with no gene match: 6. CDR3 bases: TGTGCCAGCTCACGAGAGGGGGACAGCTACAATGAGCAGTTCTTC. Amino acid sequence: CASSREGDSYNEQFF.

The rearrangement uses TRBV28 and TRBJ2-5; 7 bases align to TRBD1. Trimming removed 4 bases from V and 1 base from J; junction bases left unmatched: 9. Germline CDR1 and CDR2: MDHEN and SYDVKM. The CDR3 covers 16 residues. The CDR3 nucleotides read TGTGCCAGCAGTTGGGGGTGGGACAGCACCCAAGAGACCCAGTACTTC. Translating it yields CASSWGWDSTQETQYF. Drawing the rest from reference TRBV28 and TRBJ2-5, the complete variable domain is DVKVTQSSRYLVKRTGEKVFLECVQDMDHENMFWYRQDPGLGLRLIYFSYDVKMKEKGDIPEGYSVSREKKERFSLILESASTNQTSMYLCASSWGWDSTQETQYFGPGTRLLVL.

Comments on this clone: This likely reflects a read error, since a far larger clone is one base away. V usage is TRBV4-3 and J usage is TRBJ2-4; D may be TRBD2 (5 bases). The CDR3 spans 14 residues. Trimming left V 2 bases short and J 6 bases short, with 11 bases between. The germline V gene has CDR1 LGHNA and CDR2 YSLEER. CDR3 amino acids: CASSQYTSRNIQYF. The CDR3 region has the DNA TGCGCCAGCAGCCAATATACTAGTAGAAACATTCAGTACTTC.

V is TRBV10-2 and J is TRBJ2-7; D may match TRBD1 or TRBD2 (5 bases each). V was cut by 0 bases and J by 2 bases, with 8 bases left in between. CDR1 is WSHSY and CDR2 is SAAADI in the germline V gene. This CDR3 is built from 14 residues. CDR3 coding DNA: TGCGCCAGCAGTGAGTCTTGGGGACCCTACGAGCAGTACTTC. Amino acid sequence: CASSESWGPYEQYF.

The CDR3 protein is CASSQTQGSSYEQYF. CDR3 DNA sequence: TGTGCCAGCAGCCAAACCCAGGGGAGCTCCTACGAGCAGTACTTC. J is TRBJ2-7 and V is TRBV7-2; a possible D gene is TRBD1 (6 bases). The CDR3 totals 15 residues. Germline V gene sequence: CDR1 SGHTA, CDR2 FQGNSA. The V gene lost 5 bases and the J gene lost 0 bases, with 14 bases spanning the gap.

V is TRBV7-9 and J is TRBJ1-1; D possibly corresponds to TRBD1 (5 bases). Trimming cost V 0 bases and J 2 bases, with 19 bases left between them. The length of the CDR3 is 18 residues. Germline assignment: CDR1 SEHNR and CDR2 FQNEAQ (reference sequence). CDR3 DNA: TGTGCCAGCAGCTTAGCGTTTGGTTGGGATGACAGTAACACTGAAGCTTTCTTT. It specifies CASSLAFGWDDSNTEAFF.

This sequence joins TRBV10-3 and TRBJ2-5; weak D call: TRBD2 (6 bases). The germline gives CDR1 ENHRY, CDR2 SYGVKD. The CDR3 length is 13 residues. V gave up 6 bases and J gave up 5 bases, with 13 bases separating them. CDR3 protein: CAISWGVGETQYF. DNA for the CDR3: TGTGCCATCAGCTGGGGGGTTGGGGAGACCCAGTACTTC.

The V and J genes are TRBV27 and TRBJ2-7; D is ambiguous. V lost 5 bases to trimming and J lost 3 bases, with 2 bases between them. This CDR3 has 10 residues. Germline-derived CDR1 and CDR2 are MNHEY and SMNVEV (reference sequence). The chain's CDR3 is CASSHYEQYF. As DNA, the CDR3 is TGTGCCAGCAGTCACTACGAGCAGTACTTC.

About this clone itself: This is likely an artifact of a read error, given a far larger clone one base away. The rearrangement uses TRBV28 and TRBJ2-2; no clear D. The CDR3 extends over 13 amino acids. Trimming took off 8 bases at V and 5 bases at J, with 12 bases between the two ends. Germline CDR1 reads MDHEN; CDR2 reads SYDVKM. The CDR3 nucleotides are TGTGCCAGCGCCCATAGTATGACCGGGGAGCTGTTTTTT. This sequence encodes CASAHSMTGELFF.

The chain couples TRBV15 to TRBJ2-7; maybe TRBD1 (6 bases). V gave up 5 bases and J gave up 3 bases, with 23 bases separating them. The CDR3 is 17 residues long. CDR1 is LNHNV and CDR2 is YYDKDF in the germline V gene (reference sequence). The CDR3 DNA follows: TGTGCCACCAGCGGGGGCCGCGATGGAGAATGGGACTACGAGCAGTACTTC. Its translation: CATSGGRDGEWDYEQYF.

This chain uses TRBV7-9 with TRBJ2-1; D remains unclear. The CDR3 sequence is 10 residues long. Germline CDR1 SEHNR, CDR2 FQNEAQ (reference sequence). Trimming shortened V by 5 bases and J by 8 bases, and 4 bases separated the two germline ends. The chain's CDR3 is CASSLYEQFF. The CDR3 DNA sequence: TGTGCCAGCAGCCTCTATGAGCAGTTCTTC.

This CDR3 is CASRPLDFSYNEQFF. Written as DNA, the CDR3 is TGTGCCAGCAGACCCTTAGACTTCTCCTACAATGAGCAGTTCTTC. The rearrangement joins TRBV28 to TRBJ2-1; D remains ambiguous. Germline V gene lookup returns CDR1 MDHEN and CDR2 SYDVKM. V was trimmed by 6 bases and J by 0 bases, leaving 12 bases between them. The CDR3 totals 15 residues.

Worth noting for this clone: A much larger clone is a single base away; this may be a read error. The V call is TRBV11-2, the J call TRBJ2-1, with D unresolved. V was cut by 3 bases and J by 9 bases, with 15 bases left in between. Germline CDR1 and CDR2: SGHAT and FQNNGV. CDR3 length: 14 amino acids. CDR3 coding DNA: TGTGCCAGCAGCTTGGGGATCGTGGTCGGTGAGCAGTTCTTC. It codes for CASSLGIVVGEQFF.

V is TRBV14 and J is TRBJ2-7, with TRBD1 identical over 10 bases. Trimming removed 3 bases from V and 4 bases from J; junction bases left unmatched: 3. This CDR3 is 14 amino acids long. Germline values: CDR1 SGHDN, CDR2 FVKESK. CDR3 region: CASSQPGQGYEQYF. The CDR3 nucleotides are TGTGCCAGCAGCCAGCCGGGACAGGGGTACGAGCAGTACTTC.

About this clone: A read error likely explains this, since a far larger clone differs by one base. The V call is TRBV6-1, the J call TRBJ1-2, with D possibly matching TRBD1 (5 bases). The germline gives CDR1 MNHNS, CDR2 SASEGT. The CDR3 is 16 residues long. In nucleotides, the CDR3 is TGTGCCTGCAGTGAATTGTGGGTGGGGCCAACTCGGGGCTACACCTTC. Its translation: CACSELWVGPTRGYTF.

This clone was recorded a few times. A far larger clone differs by one base, so this is likely a read error. The J gene is TRBJ1-1, the V gene TRBV6-5; D is possibly TRBD1 (5 bases). Germline V gene sequence: CDR1 MNHEY, CDR2 SVGAGI. This CDR3 has 12 amino acids. V lost 8 bases, J lost 6 bases, and 13 bases lay in between. As DNA, the CDR3 is TGTGCCAGCCGACAGTGGAGCGCTGAAGCTTTCTTT. Its translation: CASRQWSAEAFF.

The V and J genes are TRBV6-5 and TRBJ1-3; the D is unclear. In germline, CDR1 is MNHEY, CDR2 SVGAGI. V lost 4 bases and J lost 0, with 4 bases in between. The CDR3 is 13 residues long. CDR3 protein: CASSSSSGNTIYF. The DNA for the CDR3 is TGTGCCAGCAGTTCCTCCTCTGGAAACACCATATATTTT.

This clone was found a few times. The chain links TRBV2 to TRBJ2-7; 12 nucleotides agree with TRBD2. Germline V gene lookup returns CDR1 SNHLY and CDR2 FYNNEI. The CDR3 is 15 residues long. V lost 6 bases to trimming and J lost 4 bases; unmatched junction nucleotides: 7. In DNA form, the CDR3 reads TGTGCCAGCAGCCGACTAGCGGGAGTGTCATACGAGCAGTACTTC. As protein: CASSRLAGVSYEQYF.

This rearrangement joins TRBV29-1 to TRBJ2-5; D not resolved. Germline V gene lookup returns CDR1 SQVTM and CDR2 ANQGSEA. Trimming cost V 7 bases and J 1 base, with 13 bases left between them. The CDR3 runs to 13 residues. The CDR3 sequence is CSARPGPQETQYF. DNA for the CDR3: TGCAGCGCCCGGCCGGGTCCCCAAGAGACCCAGTACTTC. The full variable domain, with the rest looked up from reference TRBV29-1 and TRBJ2-5, is SAVISQKPSRDICQRGTSLTIQCQVDSQVTMMFWYRQQPGQSLTLIATANQGSEATYESGFVIDKFPISRPNLTFSTLTVSNMSPEDSSIYLCSARPGPQETQYFGPGTRLLVL.

CDR3 DNA: TGTGCCAGCAGCCATAGAGGGGTAGTTTTGTCCGGGGAGCTGTTTTTT. Translated, it gives CASSHRGVVLSGELFF. V and J are TRBV11-3 and TRBJ2-2; D might be TRBD1 or TRBD2, each matching 5 bases. Trimming stripped 5 bases from V and 6 bases from J, with 19 bases between. This CDR3 region has 16 residues. Germline values: CDR1 SGHNT, CDR2 YENEEA. Looking up the rest from reference TRBV11-3 and TRBJ2-2 gives the full variable domain: EAGVVQSPRYKIIEKKQPVAFWCNPISGHNTLYWYLQNLGQGPELLIRYENEEAVDDSQLPKDRFSAERLKGVDSTLKIQPAELGDSAVYLCASSHRGVVLSGELFFGEGSRLTVL.